The next 2 T cell receptor beta chains were all read from a single sample in a study of blood T cell repertoires in COVID-19. Sequencing was performed with immunoSEQ multiplex PCR; in TCRdb, only in-frame clones are kept and a portion is missing. This repertoire shows 250,000 to 300,000 clones, around 82% found once; its top ten account for 3.4%. Sequenced material: PBMCs or T cells enriched from blood (not recorded which). Receptor source: a man in his fifties who had recovered from COVID-19.

The rearrangement uses TRBV12-3 or TRBV12-4 and TRBJ2-7; D is ambiguous. Trimming pared 8 bases from V and 6 bases from J, leaving 11 bases between. There are 11 residues in the CDR3. The CDR3: CASALGAEQYF. The CDR3 DNA sequence: TGTGCCAGCGCTCTGGGCGCCGAGCAGTACTTC.

This sequence joins TRBV27 and TRBJ2-5, with 10 bases lining up with TRBD1. The germline CDR1 and CDR2 sequences are MNHEY and SMNVEV (reference sequence). J was trimmed by 5 bases and V by 4 bases; bases with no gene match: 22. The length of the CDR3 is 20 residues. In DNA, the CDR3 is TGTGCCAGCAGTTGGTGGGCCCCGGGACAGGGGTCAAATGAGTGGGAGACCCAGTACTTC. Amino acids: CASSWWAPGQGSNEWETQYF.